This TCR beta chain was sequenced in a study of cytomegalovirus exposure and HLA in healthy donors. PCR used 60 Vbeta primers and 13 Jbeta primers. Measured with immunoSEQ multiplex PCR; TCRdb has only the in-frame clones, and not every one. This sample has roughly 80,000 clones, with over 60% found just once. This CDR3 is built from 13 residues. Per germline, CDR1 GTSNPN and CDR2 SVGIG (reference sequence). The V end was cut by 4 bases, the J end by 7 bases, with 13 bases between. The sequence was collected from a male donor in good health and CMV-seropositive. The material sequenced was PBMCs. The chain couples TRBV30 to TRBJ1-4, with D perhaps TRBD1 (6 bases). This chain's CDR3 is CAWTPGQPEKLFF. The DNA of the CDR3 is TGTGCCTGGACCCCAGGACAGCCTGAAAAACTGTTTTTT. The variable domain in full, with the rest retrieved from reference TRBV30 and TRBJ1-4, is SQTIHQWPATLVQPVGSPLSLECTVEGTSNPNLYWYRQAAGRGLQLLFYSVGIGQISSEVPQNLSASRPQDRQFILSSKKLLLSDSGFYLCAWTPGQPEKLFFGSGTQLSVL.